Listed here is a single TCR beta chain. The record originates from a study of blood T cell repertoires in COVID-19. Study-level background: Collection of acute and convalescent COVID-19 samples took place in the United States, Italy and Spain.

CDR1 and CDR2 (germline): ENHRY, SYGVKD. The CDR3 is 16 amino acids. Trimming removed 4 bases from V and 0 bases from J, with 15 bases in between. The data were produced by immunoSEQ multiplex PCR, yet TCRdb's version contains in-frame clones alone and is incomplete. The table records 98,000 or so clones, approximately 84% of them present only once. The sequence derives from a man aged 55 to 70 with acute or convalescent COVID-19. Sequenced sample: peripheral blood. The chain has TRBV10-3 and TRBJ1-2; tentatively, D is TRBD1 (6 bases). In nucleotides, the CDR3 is TGTGCCATCAGTGGGAGATCAGGGGTAACTAACTATGGCTACACCTTC. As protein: CAISGRSGVTNYGYTF.